What follows describes a single T cell receptor beta chain. Method: immunoSEQ multiplex PCR; TCRdb's copy keeps in-frame clones and lacks some. The sample lists about 2.3 million clones, more than 85% seen once, with about 0.39% in the top ten. The source of the sample is a study of shared clonotypes between healthy human individuals. About the study: The people who gave samples were a couple of women and a few men aged 18 to 49.

Germline CDR1 is SGHRS and CDR2 is YFSETQ. There are 16 residues in the CDR3. Trimming took 6 bases from V and 2 from J; bases not matched to a gene: 9. Material: naive CD4+ T cells from PBMCs. Documented subset: CD45RA+ positively selected. This sequence joins TRBV5-1 and TRBJ1-1, with TRBD1 identical over 11 bases. This TCR derives from a man younger than 35 in good health. Some clones in this sample may be carry-over from other donors' samples. The CDR3 DNA is TGCGCCAGCAAGTCCGGGACAGGGGGATTTAACACTGAAGCTTTCTTT. Translated: CASKSGTGGFNTEAFF.